This TCR beta chain was found in a study of T-cell reconstitution after alpha-beta-depleted transplantation in children. Study results and limitations: Reportedly, alpha-beta T cells present about two months post-transplant originated from several hundred expanded clones of graft origin. At one year after transplant, newly produced T cells mostly accounted for T-cell counts and diversity.

CDR1 and CDR2 from the germline V gene are SGHTA and FQGNSA. V lost 1 base to trimming and J lost 2 bases, with 12 bases between them. CDR3 size: 15 residues. A remark on this clonotype: Its antigen is not known.

A library of TCRbeta sequences, prepared with unique molecular identifiers, was generated. TCRdb re-analysed the PCR reads in MiXCR, keeping a single row per CDR3 protein. The sample includes a few hundred thousand distinct CDR3 sequences, 10% to 15% seen only once; the top ten take approximately 2.1%. The rearrangement joins TRBV7-2 to TRBJ2-7, with D perhaps TRBD2 (5 bases). This material consisted of PBMCs, mostly from graft donor cells, taken 360 days after TCRalphabeta/CD19-depleted stem cell transplant. This clonotype was sampled from a male patient younger than 18 who had a stem cell transplant for acute myeloid leukemia, so the T cells may come from the graft donor. CDR3 nucleotide sequence: TGTGCCAGCAGCTTAGATCAGCGGCTTACCTACGAGCAGTACTTC. As protein: CASSLDQRLTYEQYF.